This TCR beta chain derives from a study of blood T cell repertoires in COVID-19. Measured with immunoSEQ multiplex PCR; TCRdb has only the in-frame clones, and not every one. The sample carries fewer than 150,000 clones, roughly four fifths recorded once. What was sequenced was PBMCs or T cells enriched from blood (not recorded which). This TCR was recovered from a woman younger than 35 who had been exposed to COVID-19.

In nucleotides, the CDR3 is TGCGCCAGCAGCCCTCTAGCCACCACCCTGATTATAGCGGGGGCCTCCTACGAGCAGTACTTC. The encoded protein is CASSPLATTLIIAGASYEQYF. The rearrangement links TRBV4-1 to TRBJ2-7, with 9 bases lining up with TRBD2. Germline V gene lookup returns CDR1 MGHRA and CDR2 YSYEKL. After removal of 4 bases from V and 0 bases from J, the junction contained 22 bases not matched to a gene. The CDR3 has 21 amino acids.